The 10 T cell receptor beta chains given below trace back to one sample, sequenced in a study of T cell changes during pregnancy in multiple sclerosis. Libraries were prepared by immunoSEQ multiplex PCR; TCRdb keeps only in-frame clonotypes and omits some of them. The table shows more than 80,000 clones, with 90% to 95% occurring only once. This specimen was peripheral blood, taken in the second trimester of pregnancy. These receptors originate from a female donor with multiple sclerosis, enrolled in a pregnancy study.

This chain uses TRBV11-1 with TRBJ1-3; D unclear. Looked up from germline, CDR1 is SGHAT and CDR2 is FQDESV (reference sequence). Trimming shortened V by 5 bases and J by 7 bases, and 9 bases separated the two germline ends. The CDR3 contains 12 residues. CDR3 region: CASSQSRNTIYF. Here the CDR3 DNA reads TGTGCCAGCAGCCAGTCTAGGAACACCATATATTTT.

V usage is TRBV6-4 and J usage is TRBJ1-1; weak D call: TRBD1 (5 bases). The CDR3 is 12 amino acids. Trimming took off 2 bases at V and 9 bases at J, with 10 bases between the two ends. Germline lookup yields CDR1 MRHNA and CDR2 SNTAGT. The CDR3 DNA reads as TGTGCCAGCAGTGACATGGCAGGGAAAGCTTTCTTT. Its translation: CASSDMAGKAFF.

The chain links TRBV6-1 to TRBJ1-5; D perhaps matches TRBD1 (5 bases). This CDR3 has 12 residues. Trimming pared 8 bases from V and 5 bases from J, leaving 10 bases between. The germline V gene has CDR1 MNHNS and CDR2 SASEGT. The CDR3 loop is CASQDRYQPQHF. In DNA form, the CDR3 reads TGTGCCAGCCAAGACAGATATCAGCCCCAGCATTTT.

As to this clone: Its ends do not fully match the called genes, so a read error is possible. V and J are TRBV9 and TRBJ2-1, with TRBD2 matching 8 bases. In germline, CDR1 is SGDLS, CDR2 YYNGEE. The CDR3 contains 15 residues. The CDR3 reads CASSAPGLVYSEQFF. As DNA, the CDR3 is TGTGCCAGCAGCGCTCCGGGACTAGTTTACAGTGAGCAGTTCTTC.

Only one count was recorded for this clone. This chain uses TRBV18 with TRBJ2-7; 7 nucleotides agree with TRBD2. This CDR3 spans 15 amino acids. V shed 2 bases, J shed 0 bases, and the junction held 4 bases outside the gene matches. CDR1 and CDR2 (germline): KGHSH, LQKENI. This CDR3 reads CASSPGAGVSYEQYF. The CDR3, as DNA: TGTGCCAGCTCACCAGGTGCGGGAGTCTCCTACGAGCAGTACTTC.

The chain uses TRBV5-6 and TRBJ2-1; a weak D match, TRBD1 (6 bases). Germline V lookup: CDR1 SGHDT, CDR2 YYEEEE. The V end was cut by 3 bases, the J end by 10 bases, with 20 bases between. The CDR3 length is 15 residues. As DNA, the CDR3 is TGTGCCAGCAGCTGGGGTCGGGCTTCAGGGGAGGAGCAGTTCTTC. It yields the protein CASSWGRASGEEQFF.

This chain connects TRBV5-1 to TRBJ1-1; D gene unclear. The V end was cut by 0 bases, the J end by 4 bases, with 13 bases between. The CDR3 has 15 residues. Per germline, CDR1 SGHRS and CDR2 YFSETQ. CDR3 DNA sequence: TGCGCCAGCAGCTTGGACAGCCTTACACCCACTGAAGCTTTCTTT. This encodes CASSLDSLTPTEAFF. Filled out from reference TRBV5-1 and TRBJ1-1, the complete variable domain reads KAGVTQTPRYLIKTRGQQVTLSCSPISGHRSVSWYQQTPGQGLQFLFEYFSETQRNKGNFPGRFSGRQFSNSRSEMNVSTLELGDSALYLCASSLDSLTPTEAFFGQGTRLTVV.

V gene TRBV12-5 combines with J gene TRBJ1-4; the D is unclear. Germline CDR1 LGHNT, CDR2 FRNRAP. The CDR3 is 14 amino acids. V was cut by 3 bases and J by 4 bases, with 9 bases left in between. The CDR3 sequence is CASGFSEYNEKLFF. The DNA for the CDR3 is TGTGCTAGTGGTTTCTCGGAGTATAATGAAAAACTGTTTTTT.

V is TRBV27 and J is TRBJ2-1; D remains unclear. The CDR3 covers 13 residues. CDR1 is MNHEY, CDR2 SMNVEV, per germline (reference sequence). Trimming removed 4 bases from V and 8 bases from J, with 12 bases in between. DNA for the CDR3: TGTGCCAGCAGTTCCTCCTCGGTACATGAGCAGTTCTTC. Its translation is CASSSSSVHEQFF.

The V gene is TRBV5-1, the J gene TRBJ2-6; a possible D gene is TRBD1 (5 bases). The CDR3 loop spans 19 amino acids. The ends were cut back, 4 bases at V and 0 bases at J, with 20 bases in the middle. CDR1 is SGHRS and CDR2 is YFSETQ in the germline V gene. CDR3 coding DNA: TGCGCCAGCAGCCGGAACCCAACAGGTTCCTACTCTGGGGCCAACGTCCTGACTTTC. As protein: CASSRNPTGSYSGANVLTF.